This entry describes one TCR beta chain. Its antigen remains unidentified. Researchers used 5'RACE with constant-segment primers to make TCR alpha and TCR beta cDNA libraries that carry sample barcodes and UMIs. TCRdb itself ran the 5' RACE reads through MiXCR, one entry per CDR3 protein. The sample has 470,000 or so distinct CDR3 sequences, approximately 20% seen once. The data stem from a study of T-cell memory formation after mild COVID-19. On the study more broadly: Largely donor-specific sequence clusters came from a couple of donors. Findings of the study overall: Among contracting clones, CD4+ were mainly CM/EM and CD8+ enriched in EMRA. Memory cells collected pre-infection included some clones that later responded, suggesting cross-reactive memory joined.

Per germline, CDR1 PRHDT and CDR2 FYEKMQ (reference sequence). Germline trimming cut 5 bases from V and 5 bases from J; bases unmatched to any gene: 3. The CDR3 is 14 amino acids. Sequenced material: PBMCs or a T cell subset sorted from them (not recorded which). J is TRBJ1-5 and V is TRBV13, with TRBD1 identical over 10 bases. This TCR derives from an adult woman who had mild COVID-19 (a few samples of this study predate the infection). Cell type and time point are not known. The CDR3 coding sequence is TGTGCCAGCAGCCTCGGGACAGGGGATCAGCCCCAGCATTTT. Translation: CASSLGTGDQPQHF.